This TCR beta chain was recorded in a study of blood T cells in healthy people across ages. Concerning this clonotype: The antigen is not known. Sequence at one end of the junction differs from germline and may be a read error.

Researchers collected about 9.6 milliliters of peripheral blood from every single donor. Overall study results and limits: Observed TCR beta diversity showed a strong correlation with the percentage of naive T cells as measured by flow cytometry. The fall in TCR beta diversity per million T cells was roughly linear with age.

A second about 6 to 12 cycle PCR used barcoded and J-beta primers. Each cDNA molecule, via a template-switch adaptor with 12 random nucleotides, was tagged. TCRdb re-called the 5' RACE reads through MiXCR, storing one row per CDR3 protein. The table records roughly 1,500,000 distinct CDR3 sequences, about 31% of them present only once. The CDR3 runs to 19 residues. CDR1 is SGHRS, CDR2 YFSETQ, per germline. This TCR was sampled from a woman in her twenties or thirties in good health. The sequencing sample was made of blood. The V and J genes are TRBV5-1 and TRBJ2-1; TRBD2 matches at 12 bases. CDR3 nucleotides: TGCGCCAGCAGCTTGGTCGGGACTAGCGGGCTCTGGGGCTACAATGGGCAGTTCTTC. Translated, it gives CASSLVGTSGLWGYNGQFF.